Following are 27 T cell receptor beta chains from one sample sequenced in a study of T-cell reconstitution after alpha-beta-depleted transplantation in children. Study outcomes and limitations: Newly produced T cells mostly provided counts and TCRbeta diversity after one year, as hyperexpanded clones declined.

These receptors have no known antigen. The TCRbeta library incorporated unique molecular identifiers. TCRdb re-analysed the PCR reads in MiXCR, keeping a single row per CDR3 protein. The sample comprises some 300,000 distinct CDR3 sequences, about 7.3% of which are singletons, and around 9.8% rests with the top ten. The source material was peripheral blood, sampled 360 days after TCRalphabeta/CD19-depleted stem cell transplant. Source of these receptors: a female patient aged 2-10 years who had a stem cell transplant for Fanconi anemia, so the T cells may come from the graft donor.

J is TRBJ1-2 and V is TRBV15, with 11 bases matching TRBD1. The junction had 7 bases not matched to a gene; V was cut back by 5 bases and J by 5 bases. This CDR3 is built from 15 residues. Germline values: CDR1 LNHNV, CDR2 YYDKDF (reference sequence). The CDR3, as DNA: TGTGCCACCAGCCGGCGGGACAGGGGGTCGTATGGCTACACCTTC. Protein sequence: CATSRRDRGSYGYTF.

This clonotype was recorded a few times. V and J are TRBV20-1 and TRBJ2-1, with 8 bases lining up with TRBD2. The CDR3 totals 14 residues. Germline CDR1 and CDR2: DFQATT and SNEGSKA (reference sequence). Trimming at V came to 0 bases and at J to 10 bases, leaving 8 bases not matched to a gene. This chain's CDR3 is CSARDGLAAGEQFF. DNA of the CDR3: TGCAGTGCTAGAGATGGACTAGCTGCAGGAGAGCAGTTCTTC.

The gene calls are TRBV9 and TRBJ1-6, with D unresolved. The length of the CDR3 is 14 residues. Germline CDR1 SGDLS, CDR2 YYNGEE. V shed 0 bases and J shed 6 bases, with 7 bases lying between them. The CDR3 loop is CASSVGEINSPLHF. CDR3 DNA sequence: TGTGCCAGCAGCGTAGGGGAGATTAATTCACCCCTCCACTTT.

This clonotype was detected ten times or more. This sequence joins TRBV11-1 and TRBJ2-7; 14 bases align to TRBD2. Losses at the gene ends were 3 bases for V and 4 bases for J; bases not matched to a gene: 14. The CDR3 totals 19 residues. Germline V gives CDR1 SGHAT, CDR2 FQDESV (reference sequence). This chain's CDR3 is CASSFFPGTSGSVGYEQYF. The DNA for the CDR3 is TGTGCCAGCAGCTTTTTTCCCGGGACTAGCGGGAGTGTGGGGTACGAGCAGTACTTC.

This chain uses TRBV7-6 with TRBJ1-3, with TRBD1 identical over 8 bases. V shed 5 bases, J shed 1 base, and the junction held 7 bases outside the gene matches. Germline CDR1 SGHVS, CDR2 FNYEAQ. CDR3 length: 16 amino acids. The CDR3 loop is CASSHWTGLSGNTIYF. In DNA form, the CDR3 reads TGTGCCAGCAGCCACTGGACAGGGTTGTCTGGAAACACCATATATTTT. Using reference TRBV7-6 and TRBJ1-3 for the parts outside the CDR3, the full variable domain is GAGVSQSPRYKVTKRGQDVALRCDPISGHVSLYWYRQALGQGPEFLTYFNYEAQQDKSGLPNDRFSAERPEGSISTLTIQRTEQRDSAMYRCASSHWTGLSGNTIYFGEGSWLTVV.

In its sample, this clonotype was seen many times. The rearrangement joins TRBV6-2 or TRBV6-3 to TRBJ2-2; TRBD2 matches at 12 bases. In germline, CDR1 is MNHEY, CDR2 SVGEGT. This CDR3 comprises 19 residues. With V trimmed by 5 bases and J by 7 bases, 17 bases remained unmatched. CDR3 nucleotides: TGTGCCAGCAGTCCCCTCTACTTGACTAGCGGGAGAAGAGGCGGGGAGCTGTTTTTT. Translated, it gives CASSPLYLTSGRRGGELFF.

The sample holds many counts of this clonotype. The chain combines TRBV5-1 with TRBJ2-7; possible D gene TRBD1, 5 bases. Trimming cost V 1 base and J 4 bases, with 18 bases left between them. The V gene's germline CDR1 is SGHRS and CDR2 YFSETQ. This CDR3 spans 16 amino acids. Here the CDR3 reads CASSLIGQGSNYEQYF. The CDR3 coding sequence is TGCGCCAGCAGCTTGATAGGGCAGGGCTCAAATTACGAGCAGTACTTC.

V gene TRBV7-9 combines with J gene TRBJ1-2; perhaps TRBD1 as D (6 bases). CDR1 is SEHNR, CDR2 FQNEAQ, per germline (reference sequence). V lost 5 bases and J 6 bases, leaving 10 bases between the germline ends. The CDR3 contains 12 residues. CDR3 loop: CASSTGPHGYTF. CDR3 DNA sequence: TGTGCCAGCAGCACAGGGCCTCATGGCTACACCTTC.

This rearrangement joins TRBV18 to TRBJ2-2, with TRBD1 identical over 9 bases. Per germline, CDR1 KGHSH and CDR2 LQKENI. CDR3 length: 15 residues. V lost 3 bases to trimming and J lost 5 bases; unmatched junction nucleotides: 4. The CDR3 protein is CASSPTTGGTGELFF. CDR3 sequence (DNA): TGTGCCAGCTCACCGACGACAGGGGGTACCGGGGAGCTGTTTTTT.

There are many counts of this clonotype. The chain links TRBV16 to TRBJ2-1; D is unclear. The germline V gene has CDR1 KGHSY and CDR2 FQNENV. The ends were cut back, 1 base at V and 0 bases at J, with 10 bases in the middle. This CDR3 is 16 amino acids long. The CDR3 sequence: CASSQFQVSSYNEQFF. CDR3 DNA: TGTGCCAGCAGCCAATTTCAAGTTAGCTCCTACAATGAGCAGTTCTTC.

This clonotype showed up many times. The chain couples TRBV5-1 to TRBJ2-5, with D unresolved. The CDR3 covers 11 residues. The germline CDR1 and CDR2 sequences are SGHRS and YFSETQ. V was cut by 4 bases and J by 4 bases, with 5 bases left in between. The CDR3 DNA sequence: TGCGCCAGCAGCCAATTAGAGACCCAGTACTTC. It codes for CASSQLETQYF.

Here the CDR3 reads CASATGSFESPLHF. The CDR3 DNA sequence: TGTGCCAGTGCGACGGGAAGCTTCGAGTCACCCCTCCACTTT. This chain connects TRBV4-2 to TRBJ1-6; unclear D gene. V was pared by 9 bases and J by 10 bases, with 19 bases between. The CDR3 runs 14 residues. Germline V gene lookup returns CDR1 LGHNA and CDR2 YNFKEQ.

This chain links TRBV12-5 with TRBJ2-2; no clear D gene. CDR1 and CDR2 (germline): LGHNT, FRNRAP. There are 13 residues in the CDR3. The V end lost 2 bases, the J end lost 5 bases, and 6 bases lay between the germline ends. CDR3 amino acids: CASGLFGTGELFF. In DNA, the CDR3 is TGTGCTAGTGGTTTGTTTGGTACCGGGGAGCTGTTTTTT.

This clonotype was detected many times. The chain recombines TRBV11-2 with TRBJ2-3; 8 bases line up with TRBD1. V was pared by 1 base and J by 5 bases, with 5 bases of the junction left unmatched. CDR1 and CDR2 from the germline V gene are SGHAT and FQNNGV. The CDR3 is 15 amino acids. CDR3 in DNA: TGTGCCAGCAGCTTAGTTTTACAGGGGGGAGATACGCAGTATTTT. Its protein product is CASSLVLQGGDTQYF.

In this sample, this clonotype turned up many times. This sequence joins TRBV20-1 and TRBJ2-1; no reliable D call. The CDR3 consists of 13 residues. V dropped 1 base and J dropped 10 bases, with 14 bases sitting between them. Germline V gene lookup returns CDR1 DFQATT and CDR2 SNEGSKA (reference sequence). The CDR3 spells CSARAPGIGEQFF. The CDR3 DNA sequence: TGCAGTGCTAGAGCCCCAGGAATTGGCGAGCAGTTCTTC.

The gene calls are TRBV18 and TRBJ1-5; no definite D call. The ends were cut back, 2 bases at V and 5 bases at J, with 13 bases in the middle. Germline CDR1 and CDR2: KGHSH and LQKENI. CDR3 length equals 15 residues. CDR3 residues: CASSPGWPKDQPQHF. The CDR3 DNA follows: TGTGCCAGCTCACCAGGTTGGCCTAAGGATCAGCCCCAGCATTTT. The complete variable domain, with remaining parts taken from reference TRBV18 and TRBJ1-5, reads NAGVMQNPRHLVRRRGQEARLRCSPMKGHSHVYWYRQLPEEGLKFMVYLQKENIIDESGMPKERFSAEFPKEGPSILRIQQVVRGDSAAYFCASSPGWPKDQPQHFGDGTRLSIL.

The table lists this clonotype with many counts. In DNA, the CDR3 is TGTGCCAGCAGTGAATTGACAGGGGGGCCCCACAATGAGCAGTTCTTC. Translated: CASSELTGGPHNEQFF. This chain joins TRBV25-1 and TRBJ2-1; TRBD1 matches at 9 bases. The CDR3 is made up of 16 amino acids. Germline V gene sequence: CDR1 MGHDK, CDR2 SYGVNS. Trimming removed 1 base from V and 5 bases from J; junction bases left unmatched: 6.

This rearrangement joins TRBV2 to TRBJ1-5; 7 bases align to TRBD1. The CDR3 contains 14 residues. Germline V gives CDR1 SNHLY, CDR2 FYNNEI. The J segment lost 7 bases and the V segment lost 6 bases, leaving 9 bases of the junction unmatched. The CDR3 coding sequence is TGTGCCAGCAGCGCCGACAGGGCTGGGCAGCCCCAGCATTTT. It specifies CASSADRAGQPQHF. The full variable domain, rest sourced from reference TRBV2 and TRBJ1-5, is EPEVTQTPSHQVTQMGQEVILRCVPISNHLYFYWYRQILGQKVEFLVSFYNNEISEKSEIFDDQFSVERPDGSNFTLKIRSTKLEDSAMYFCASSADRAGQPQHFGDGTRLSIL.

In this sample, this clonotype turned up many times. The V and J genes are TRBV20-1 and TRBJ2-1; D is unresolved. The CDR3 is 13 residues long. V lost 3 bases and J 5 bases, leaving 11 bases between the germline ends. Germline V gives CDR1 DFQATT, CDR2 SNEGSKA (reference sequence). The CDR3 reads CSASGYPNNEQFF. The CDR3, as DNA: TGCAGTGCTAGCGGGTACCCCAACAATGAGCAGTTCTTC.

This clonotype has at least ten counts. J is TRBJ2-7 and V is TRBV4-2, with a weak D call TRBD2 (5 bases). Trimming cost V 0 bases and J 6 bases, with 12 bases left between them. There are 14 residues in the CDR3. Germline CDR1 and CDR2: LGHNA and YNFKEQ. In nucleotides, the CDR3 is TGTGCCAGCAGCCAAGAACGAGGGTTCGTCGAGCAGTACTTC. Protein sequence: CASSQERGFVEQYF.

This clonotype came up a few times. The chain recombines TRBV15 with TRBJ2-3; D is unclear. CDR3 size: 15 residues. The germline V and J ends were trimmed by 0 bases and 1 base, with 8 bases remaining between them. Germline values: CDR1 LNHNV, CDR2 YYDKDF (reference sequence). The CDR3 protein is CATSRDDSRTDTQYF. CDR3 DNA: TGTGCCACCAGCAGAGACGATAGTCGCACAGATACGCAGTATTTT.

The rearrangement uses TRBV6-2 or TRBV6-3 and TRBJ1-5; D is ambiguous. This CDR3 region has 19 residues. The germline V and J ends were trimmed by 0 bases and 5 bases, with 23 bases remaining between them. Germline V gene sequence: CDR1 MNHEY, CDR2 SVGEGT. The CDR3 DNA reads as TGTGCCAGCAGTTACTCTTGGACCGGTCCTCTCCTAAATGATCAGCCCCAGCATTTT. This gives the protein CASSYSWTGPLLNDQPQHF.

This clonotype was counted at least ten times. The chain couples TRBV20-1 to TRBJ2-5; 7 nucleotides agree with TRBD1. The ends lost 6 bases at V and 3 bases at J; junction bases unmatched: 4. This CDR3 has 12 residues. CDR1 and CDR2 from the germline V gene are DFQATT and SNEGSKA (reference sequence). The CDR3 sequence is CSAPGTEETQYF. CDR3 DNA sequence: TGCAGTGCCCCTGGGACAGAAGAGACCCAGTACTTC.

The rearrangement uses TRBV25-1 and TRBJ1-2, with 7 bases identical to TRBD1. Germline V CDR1 and CDR2: MGHDK, SYGVNS. The J segment lost 10 bases and the V segment lost 2 bases, leaving 7 bases of the junction unmatched. The CDR3 is made up of 13 amino acids. CDR3 sequence reads: CASSERGGMDYTF. In DNA form, the CDR3 reads TGTGCCAGCAGTGAACGAGGGGGCATGGACTACACCTTC.

At least ten counts were recorded for this clonotype. The rearrangement uses TRBV6-2 or TRBV6-3 and TRBJ2-1; 10 nucleotides agree with TRBD2. Losses at the gene ends were 10 bases for V and 7 bases for J; bases not matched to a gene: 10. The CDR3 totals 14 residues. The germline V gene has CDR1 MNHEY and CDR2 SVGEGT. CDR3 sequence: CATKAGGSYNEQFF. CDR3 nucleotide sequence: TGTGCCACTAAAGCGGGGGGGTCGTATAATGAGCAGTTCTTC.

This clonotype has a count of ten or more. The chain carries TRBV24-1 and TRBJ2-5; D gene ambiguous. Germline V lookup: CDR1 KGHDR, CDR2 SFDVKD. The CDR3 sequence is 12 residues long. V was shortened by 6 bases and J by 2 bases, with 6 bases between the two germline ends. This CDR3 reads CATSTQQETQYF. CDR3 DNA sequence: TGTGCCACCAGTACTCAGCAAGAGACCCAGTACTTC.

The sample holds many counts of this clonotype. The gene calls are TRBV7-9 and TRBJ2-7, with D unresolved. This CDR3 comprises 14 residues. Germline assignment: CDR1 SEHNR and CDR2 FQNEAQ (reference sequence). V gave up 3 bases and J gave up 0 bases, with 9 bases separating them. Here the CDR3 reads CASSLAADSYEQYF. The CDR3 nucleotides read TGTGCCAGCAGCTTGGCGGCTGACTCCTACGAGCAGTACTTC. The full variable domain, rest sourced from reference TRBV7-9 and TRBJ2-7, is DTGVSQNPRHKITKRGQNVTFRCDPISEHNRLYWYRQTLGQGPEFLTYFQNEAQLEKSRLLSDRFSAERPKGSFSTLEIQRTEQGDSAMYLCASSLAADSYEQYFGPGTRLTVT.